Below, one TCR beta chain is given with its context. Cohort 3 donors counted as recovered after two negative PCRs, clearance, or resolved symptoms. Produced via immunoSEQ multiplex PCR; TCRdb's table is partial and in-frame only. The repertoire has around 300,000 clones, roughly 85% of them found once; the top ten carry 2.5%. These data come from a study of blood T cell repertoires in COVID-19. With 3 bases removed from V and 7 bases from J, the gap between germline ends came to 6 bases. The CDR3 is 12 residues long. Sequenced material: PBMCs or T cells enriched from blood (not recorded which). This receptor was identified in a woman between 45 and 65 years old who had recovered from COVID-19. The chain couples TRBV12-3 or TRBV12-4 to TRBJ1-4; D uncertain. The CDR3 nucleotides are TGTGCCAGCAGTTTTCGCGTTGAAAAACTGTTTTTT. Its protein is CASSFRVEKLFF.